This T cell receptor (beta chain) was profiled in a study of T cell repertoires in cytomegalovirus infection. Turning to the study itself: Signatures in public TCR beta sequences pointed to both CMV infection and matching HLA type. General study results and limits: Cumulative public TCR beta family frequency identified carriers of CMV plus the relevant HLA. HLA-C-restricted TCR beta clonotypes specific for CMV led the ex vivo response.

CDR3 length: 15 amino acids. V shed 1 base and J shed 0 bases, with 7 bases lying between them. The V gene's germline CDR1 is MDHEN and CDR2 SYDVKM. Comments on this clonotype: What it recognizes is unknown.

One entry per CDR3 protein, called by TCRdb with MiXCR from the reads. The sample includes 450,000 to 600,000 distinct CDR3 sequences, around 11% of them seen just once. The sequence was collected from a human donor in good health (CMV status not recorded). Some clones in this sample may be carry-over from other donors' samples. Sample: PBMCs. V gene TRBV28 combines with J gene TRBJ2-1; weak D call: TRBD2 (5 bases). The CDR3 is CASSLYGDSYNEQFF. CDR3 coding DNA: TGTGCCAGCAGTTTATACGGGGACTCCTACAATGAGCAGTTCTTC.